Shown below are 27 T cell receptor beta chains from a single sample sequenced in a study of cytotoxic CD8 clonotypes in ibrutinib-treated CLL. The repertoire was sequenced with immunoSEQ multiplex PCR; TCRdb's copy has only in-frame clones and lacks some. The data contain approximately 84,000 clones, about 85% of them singletons. This specimen was PBMCs, taken after 12 months of ibrutinib treatment. The receptors derive from a human donor with chronic lymphocytic leukemia.

CDR3 region: CASSTRAGTEAFF. The DNA of the CDR3 is TGCGCCAGCAGTACCCGGGCGGGCACTGAAGCTTTCTTT. The chain recombines TRBV5-1 with TRBJ1-1; D unresolved. CDR3 size: 13 residues. Trimming took 5 bases from V and 4 from J, leaving 12 bases between them. Germline V gene data show CDR1 as SGHRS and CDR2 as YFSETQ.

V and J are TRBV5-1 and TRBJ2-6; no clear D gene. The germline CDR1 and CDR2 sequences are SGHRS and YFSETQ. Trimming pared 5 bases from V and 0 bases from J, leaving 6 bases between. The CDR3 spans 14 residues. CDR3 DNA sequence: TGCGCCAGCAGGCCAGCCTCTGGGGCCAACGTCCTGACTTTC. Translated, it gives CASRPASGANVLTF.

J is TRBJ1-4 and V is TRBV6-1; 12 bases align to TRBD1. CDR1 and CDR2 from the germline V gene are MNHNS and SASEGT. With V trimmed by 2 bases and J by 11 bases, 18 bases remained unmatched. This CDR3 comprises 19 residues. CDR3 DNA: TGTGCCAGCAGTGAAAGCGCGGTCACCGGGACAGGGGGCGCGGGGAAACTGTTTTTT. Residues: CASSESAVTGTGGAGKLFF.

V is TRBV19 and J is TRBJ2-2, with D possibly matching TRBD1 (6 bases). CDR1 and CDR2 from the germline V gene are LNHDA and SQIVND (reference sequence). V was shortened by 3 bases and J by 7 bases, with 21 bases between the two germline ends. The CDR3 runs 17 residues. The DNA of the CDR3 is TGTGCCAGTAGTATTGGTTCCGGGACAACCAGGGGCGGGGAGCTGTTTTTT. Residues: CASSIGSGTTRGGELFF. Full variable domain (outside the CDR3, taken from reference TRBV19 and TRBJ2-2): DGGITQSPKYLFRKEGQNVTLSCEQNLNHDAMYWYRQDPGQGLRLIYYSQIVNDFQKGDIAEGYSVSREKKESFPLTVTSAQKNPTAFYLCASSIGSGTTRGGELFFGEGSRLTVL.

This rearrangement joins TRBV7-8 to TRBJ2-7; the D gene is possibly TRBD2 (5 bases). Looked up from germline, CDR1 is SGHVS and CDR2 is FQNEAQ. The V and J ends lost 7 bases and 7 bases respectively, with 20 bases between them. CDR3 length equals 14 residues. CDR3 sequence: CASTPPGLRGEQYF. CDR3 DNA: TGTGCCAGCACCCCCCCTGGCCTGCGAGGGGAGCAGTACTTC. The whole variable domain, filled in from reference TRBV7-8 and TRBJ2-7, reads GAGVSQSPRYKVAKRGQDVALRCDPISGHVSLFWYQQALGQGPEFLTYFQNEAQLDKSGLPSDRFFAERPEGSVSTLKIQRTQQEDSAVYLCASTPPGLRGEQYFGPGTRLTVT.

The gene calls are TRBV25-1 and TRBJ2-3; D may be TRBD1 (5 bases). This CDR3 region has 18 residues. The V gene lost 3 bases and the J gene lost 0 bases, with 19 bases spanning the gap. CDR1 and CDR2 from the germline V gene are MGHDK and SYGVNS. The chain's CDR3 is CASSEIRDSQSSTDTQYF. DNA for the CDR3: TGTGCCAGCAGTGAGATCCGTGACAGCCAGTCTAGCACAGATACGCAGTATTTT.

V is TRBV6-4 and J is TRBJ1-4; D is unclear. Per germline, CDR1 MRHNA and CDR2 SNTAGT. This CDR3 comprises 18 residues. V was trimmed by 5 bases and J by 0 bases, leaving 19 bases between them. This chain's CDR3 is CASSRLPGDPATNEKLFF. The CDR3 DNA follows: TGTGCCAGCAGTCGCCTGCCGGGAGACCCAGCAACTAATGAAAAACTGTTTTTT.

The gene calls are TRBV7-2 and TRBJ1-1; tentatively, D is TRBD1 (6 bases). Trimming removed 1 base from V and 4 bases from J, with 13 bases in between. Germline CDR1 is SGHTA and CDR2 is FQGNSA. The CDR3 has 15 amino acids. In nucleotides, the CDR3 is TGTGCCAGCAGCTTAGTGGGACAAGGGGGCACTGAAGCTTTCTTT. Encoded protein: CASSLVGQGGTEAFF.

This clone was recorded once. The chain employs TRBV7-9 and TRBJ1-6, with a tentative D call TRBD1 (6 bases). V lost 1 base to trimming and J lost 7 bases, with 14 bases between them. This CDR3 region has 16 residues. Germline V gene lookup returns CDR1 SEHNR and CDR2 FQNEAQ (reference sequence). CDR3 DNA sequence: TGTGCCAGCAGCTTAGGTTCGGGGGCGCGGAATTCACCCCTCCACTTT. It codes for CASSLGSGARNSPLHF.

The J gene is TRBJ1-2, the V gene TRBV4-2; unclear D gene. This CDR3 region has 11 residues. The germline V gene encodes CDR1 LGHNA and CDR2 YNFKEQ. V was cut by 3 bases and J by 4 bases, with 3 bases left in between. Here the CDR3 reads CASSQAYGYTF. DNA of the CDR3: TGTGCCAGCAGCCAGGCCTATGGCTACACCTTC.

V is TRBV5-1 and J is TRBJ2-1; either TRBD1 or TRBD2 may fit D (6 bases each). Between the trimmed V and J ends, which lost 0 bases and 5 bases, there was a span of 12 bases. This CDR3 contains 15 residues. Germline V CDR1 and CDR2: SGHRS, YFSETQ. Here the CDR3 reads CASSLGGGRNNEQFF. CDR3 nucleotides: TGCGCCAGCAGCTTGGGTGGGGGGCGAAACAATGAGCAGTTCTTC.

In the case of this clone: The sample holds other DNA sequences that translate to the same CDR3. This chain joins TRBV30 and TRBJ2-3; D possibly corresponds to TRBD1 (6 bases). With 1 base removed from V and 5 bases from J, the gap between germline ends came to 7 bases. There are 12 residues in the CDR3. CDR1 is GTSNPN and CDR2 is SVGIG in the germline V gene (reference sequence). This CDR3 reads CAWSGGGDTQYF. As DNA, the CDR3 is TGTGCCTGGAGTGGAGGGGGAGATACGCAGTATTTT.

The chain combines TRBV27 with TRBJ2-1; 9 bases map to TRBD2. CDR1 and CDR2 (germline): MNHEY, SMNVEV (reference sequence). There are 14 residues in the CDR3. The V segment lost 3 bases and the J segment 8 bases; nucleotides outside the gene matches: 5. CDR3 sequence reads: CASSFLAGLDEQFF. CDR3 in DNA: TGTGCCAGCAGTTTCCTAGCGGGACTGGATGAGCAGTTCTTC.

The V and J genes are TRBV19 and TRBJ2-6; TRBD1 or TRBD2 may be the D gene (5 bases each). V lost 3 bases and J 4 bases, leaving 13 bases between the germline ends. The CDR3 spans 16 residues. CDR1 is LNHDA and CDR2 is SQIVND in the germline V gene (reference sequence). The CDR3 DNA is TGTGCCAGTAGTATCGACCCAGGGACCGGGGCCAACGTCCTGACTTTC. Translated: CASSIDPGTGANVLTF.

The CDR3 DNA is TGTGCCAGCACCGCTAACACTGAAGCTTTCTTT. Encoded protein: CASTANTEAFF. This chain links TRBV28 with TRBJ1-1; D is unresolved. Germline CDR1 is MDHEN and CDR2 is SYDVKM. The CDR3 has 11 amino acids. V lost 7 bases to trimming and J lost 2 bases, with 5 bases between them.

This clone was observed a few times. This chain links TRBV7-6 with TRBJ2-1, with D tentatively TRBD2 (6 bases). Between the trimmed V and J ends, which lost 5 bases and 5 bases, there was a span of 16 bases. There are 15 residues in the CDR3. In germline, CDR1 is SGHVS, CDR2 FNYEAQ. For the CDR3, the DNA is TGTGCCAGCAGCCCCCGCCCCGGGACTGACAATGAGCAGTTCTTC. This translates into CASSPRPGTDNEQFF.

CDR3 protein: CASSPGVDSPLHF. The CDR3 bases are TGTGCCAGTAGCCCGGGGGTTGATTCACCCCTCCACTTT. The rearrangement joins TRBV19 to TRBJ1-6; weak D call: TRBD1 (5 bases). The CDR3 is made up of 13 amino acids. Trimming removed 6 bases from V and 8 bases from J, with 11 bases in between. Germline CDR1 and CDR2: LNHDA and SQIVND (reference sequence).

The V call is TRBV7-8, the J call TRBJ2-5, with D possibly TRBD1 on 6 matching bases. The CDR3 totals 14 residues. V was cut by 5 bases and J by 6 bases, with 16 bases left in between. Germline V gene lookup returns CDR1 SGHVS and CDR2 FQNEAQ. The CDR3 nucleotides read TGTGCCAGCAGCGGAGCACTACAGGGACAGACCCAGTACTTC. It codes for CASSGALQGQTQYF. Full variable domain (rest looked up from reference TRBV7-8 and TRBJ2-5): GAGVSQSPRYKVAKRGQDVALRCDPISGHVSLFWYQQALGQGPEFLTYFQNEAQLDKSGLPSDRFFAERPEGSVSTLKIQRTQQEDSAVYLCASSGALQGQTQYFGPGTRLLVL.

This clone came up a few times. This chain uses TRBV5-1 with TRBJ2-3; D gene uncertain. CDR3 length: 14 amino acids. Trimming removed 7 bases from V and 2 bases from J, with 14 bases in between. The germline CDR1 and CDR2 sequences are SGHRS and YFSETQ. The CDR3 region has the DNA TGCGCCAGCGTTAGTGGACCGCTCACAGATACGCAGTATTTT. As protein: CASVSGPLTDTQYF.

The CDR3 DNA is TGTGCCAGCAGCGCTCCGCACAGGGTCGGGGCAGATACGCAGTATTTT. Translation gives CASSAPHRVGADTQYF. V usage is TRBV9 and J usage is TRBJ2-3; possible D gene TRBD1, 6 bases. V was cut by 3 bases and J by 4 bases, with 18 bases left in between. Germline values: CDR1 SGDLS, CDR2 YYNGEE. This CDR3 is 16 amino acids long.

The chain carries TRBV5-4 and TRBJ2-3, with D perhaps matching TRBD2 (6 bases). Germline CDR1 and CDR2: SGHNT and YYREEE (reference sequence). The CDR3 covers 16 residues. With 3 bases removed from V and 3 bases from J, the gap between germline ends came to 17 bases. CDR3 amino acids: CASSSSRGGATDTQYF. DNA for the CDR3: TGTGCCAGCAGCTCCTCCCGTGGCGGGGCGACAGATACGCAGTATTTT.

CDR3 sequence: CASSQVGGSSGNTIYF. In DNA form, the CDR3 reads TGTGCCAGCAGCCAAGTGGGCGGATCCTCTGGAAACACCATATATTTT. The rearrangement joins TRBV14 to TRBJ1-3; no reliable D call. Trimming removed 1 base from V and 0 bases from J, with 10 bases in between. Germline V gene sequence: CDR1 SGHDN, CDR2 FVKESK. The CDR3 contains 16 residues.

The chain employs TRBV6-1 and TRBJ1-4; 7 bases fit TRBD1. The germline V gene encodes CDR1 MNHNS and CDR2 SASEGT. V gave up 6 bases and J gave up 5 bases; unmatched junction bases: 9. The CDR3 has 15 amino acids. The DNA of the CDR3 is TGTGCCAGCAGGGGGGGGGACAGCTTAAATGAAAAACTGTTTTTT. It is translated as CASRGGDSLNEKLFF.

This chain joins TRBV4-2 and TRBJ1-6; D might be TRBD1 (6 bases). Per the germline V gene, CDR1 is LGHNA and CDR2 is YNFKEQ. Deletions cut 0 bases from V and 14 bases from J, with 14 bases between. The CDR3 sequence is 14 residues long. The DNA for the CDR3 is TGTGCCAGCAGCCAAGATAGGGGGGTGACCACCCTCCACTTT. Its protein product is CASSQDRGVTTLHF.

The chain joins TRBV10-3 to TRBJ1-5, with D unclear. Germline V lookup: CDR1 ENHRY, CDR2 SYGVKD. The CDR3 covers 15 residues. Trimming pared 1 base from V and 5 bases from J, leaving 12 bases between. The CDR3 here is CAISELMGLDQPQHF. The CDR3 DNA sequence: TGTGCCATCAGTGAGTTGATGGGTCTGGATCAGCCCCAGCATTTT.

This clone was seen just once. A read error may produce the germline difference seen at one junction end. This CDR3 is CASTLGPTSDEKLFF. The DNA of the CDR3 is TGCGCCAGCACCTTGGGACCCACCTCCGATGAAAAACTGTTTTTT. The chain links TRBV5-1 to TRBJ1-4, with D possibly TRBD1 on 5 matching bases. This CDR3 is 15 amino acids long. The germline CDR1 and CDR2 sequences are SGHRS and YFSETQ.

As to this clone: Other DNA sequences in this sample translate to the same CDR3. The chain links TRBV27 to TRBJ1-6; D ambiguous. Germline CDR1 is MNHEY and CDR2 is SMNVEV (reference sequence). The V and J ends lost 2 bases and 9 bases respectively, with 14 bases between them. The CDR3 loop spans 15 amino acids. The CDR3 region is CASSLGVSRGSPLHF. CDR3 DNA sequence: TGTGCCAGCAGTTTAGGGGTATCTCGTGGTTCACCCCTCCACTTT.